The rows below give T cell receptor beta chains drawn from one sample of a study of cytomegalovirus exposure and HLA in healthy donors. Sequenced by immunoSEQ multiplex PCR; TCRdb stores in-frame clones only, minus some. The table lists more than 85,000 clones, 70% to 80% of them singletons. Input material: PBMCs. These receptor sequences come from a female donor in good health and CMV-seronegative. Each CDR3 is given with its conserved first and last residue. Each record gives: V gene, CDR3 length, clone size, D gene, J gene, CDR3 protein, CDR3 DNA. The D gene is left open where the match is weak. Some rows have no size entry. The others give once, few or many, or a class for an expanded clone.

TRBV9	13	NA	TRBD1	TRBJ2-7	CASSAQYTGGMSF	TGTGCCAGCAGCGCACAATATACAGGGGGGATGAGCTTC
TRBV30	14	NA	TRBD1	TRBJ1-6	CAWSLGTGNSPLHF	TGTGCCTGGAGCCTCGGGACAGGGAATTCACCCCTCCACTTT
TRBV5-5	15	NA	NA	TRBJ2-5	CASSLHRDSLETQYF	TGTGCCAGCAGCTTGCACAGGGATTCCTTGGAGACCCAGTACTTC
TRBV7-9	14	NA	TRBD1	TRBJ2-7	CASSARTGDYEQYF	TGTGCCAGCAGCGCCCGGACAGGGGACTACGAGCAGTACTTC
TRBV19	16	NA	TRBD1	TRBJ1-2	CASSPTGSPRTYGYTF	TGTGCCAGTAGTCCGACAGGGTCCCCTCGAACCTATGGCTACACCTTC
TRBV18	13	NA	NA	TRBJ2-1	CASSPRSPPVQFF	TGTGCCAGCTCACCCAGGTCACCTCCGGTGCAGTTCTTC
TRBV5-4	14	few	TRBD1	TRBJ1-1	CASSFRDRNTEAFF	TGTGCCAGCAGCTTCCGGGACAGGAACACTGAAGCTTTCTTT
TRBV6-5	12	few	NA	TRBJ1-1	CASSSLGGRAFF	TGTGCCAGCAGTTCCCTGGGGGGGCGAGCTTTCTTT
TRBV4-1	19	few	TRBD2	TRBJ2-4	CASSQDPLAVGGAKNIQYF	TGCGCCAGCAGCCAAGATCCCCTAGCGGTCGGAGGCGCCAAAAACATTCAGTACTTC
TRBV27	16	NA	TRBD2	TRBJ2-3	CASSLSGTSGTDTQYF	TGTGCCAGCAGTTTATCCGGGACTAGCGGAACAGATACGCAGTATTTT
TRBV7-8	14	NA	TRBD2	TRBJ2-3	CASSLGSAGDTQYF	TGTGCCAGCAGCTTAGGCTCAGCGGGGGATACGCAGTATTTT
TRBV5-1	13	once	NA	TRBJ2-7	CASSWGGSYEQYF	TGCGCCAGCAGCTGGGGGGGCAGCTACGAGCAGTACTTC
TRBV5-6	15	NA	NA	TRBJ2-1	CASSVVGGPGNEQFF	TGTGCCAGCAGCGTGGTCGGGGGGCCTGGCAATGAGCAGTTCTTC
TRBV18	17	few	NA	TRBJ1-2	CASSPRGRGSNLYGYTF	TGTGCCAGCTCACCACGGGGCAGGGGTTCCAATCTCTATGGCTACACCTTC
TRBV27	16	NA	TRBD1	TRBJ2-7	CASHPTRDRSSYEQYF	TGTGCCAGCCATCCAACCCGGGACAGGAGCTCCTACGAGCAGTACTTC
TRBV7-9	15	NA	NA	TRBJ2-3	CASGGSGFRTDTQYF	TGTGCCAGCGGAGGTAGCGGATTTCGCACAGATACGCAGTATTTT
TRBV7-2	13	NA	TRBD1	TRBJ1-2	CASSVDRYYGYTF	TGTGCCAGCAGCGTGGACAGGTACTATGGCTACACCTTC
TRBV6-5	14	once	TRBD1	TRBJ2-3	CASSLQGNTDTQYF	TGTGCCAGCAGTCTACAGGGGAACACAGATACGCAGTATTTT
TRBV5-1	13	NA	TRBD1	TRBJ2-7	CASTPTGGYEQYF	TGCGCCAGCACCCCGACAGGGGGCTACGAGCAGTACTTC
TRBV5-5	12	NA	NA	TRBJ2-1	CASSLVMNEQFF	TGTGCCAGCAGCTTGGTCATGAATGAGCAGTTCTTC
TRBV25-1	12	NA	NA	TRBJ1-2	CASSDTLLFHTF	TGTGCCAGCAGTGACACTCTGCTTTTCCACACCTTC
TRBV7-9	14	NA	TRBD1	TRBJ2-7	CASSLDHRTGEQYF	TGTGCCAGCAGCTTAGATCATCGGACAGGGGAGCAGTACTTC
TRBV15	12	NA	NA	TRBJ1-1	CATSQRGYEAFF	TGTGCCACCAGCCAAAGAGGGTATGAAGCTTTCTTT
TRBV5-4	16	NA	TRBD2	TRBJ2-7	CASSLVSGSLSYEQYF	TGTGCCAGCAGCTTGGTTAGCGGGAGTTTATCCTACGAGCAGTACTTC
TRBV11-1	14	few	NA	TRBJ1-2	CASSLAPRYYGYTF	TGTGCCAGCAGCTTAGCGCCGAGGTACTATGGCTACACCTTC
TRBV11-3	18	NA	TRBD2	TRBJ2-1	CASSLGLTSSGGADEQFF	TGTGCCAGCAGCTTAGGCCTAACCTCTAGCGGGGGGGCAGATGAGCAGTTCTTC
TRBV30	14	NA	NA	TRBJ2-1	CAWSASHRYNEQFF	TGTGCCTGGAGTGCGAGTCACCGCTACAATGAGCAGTTCTTC
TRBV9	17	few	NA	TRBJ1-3	CASSAQFSGFGGNTIYF	TGTGCCAGCAGCGCCCAATTCTCGGGGTTCGGTGGAAACACCATATATTTT
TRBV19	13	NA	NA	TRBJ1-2	CASIKGPFGGYTF	TGTGCCAGTATTAAGGGGCCGTTTGGAGGCTACACCTTC
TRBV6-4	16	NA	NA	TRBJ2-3	CASSDSGAGATDTQYF	TGTGCCAGCAGTGACTCAGGGGCAGGGGCCACAGATACGCAGTATTTT
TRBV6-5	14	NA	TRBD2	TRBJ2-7	CASRQGLESYEQYF	TGTGCCAGCAGACAGGGACTAGAATCCTACGAGCAGTACTTC
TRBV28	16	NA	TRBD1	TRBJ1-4	CASRLDRVQTNEKLFF	TGTGCCAGCAGGCTGGACAGGGTACAGACTAATGAAAAACTGTTTTTT
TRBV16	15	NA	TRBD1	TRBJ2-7	CASSHPGTGVDEQYF	TGTGCCAGCAGCCACCCCGGGACAGGGGTCGACGAGCAGTACTTC
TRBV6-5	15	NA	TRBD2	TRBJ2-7	CASSYSAAGVYEQYF	TGTGCCAGCAGTTACTCCGCGGCGGGAGTCTACGAGCAGTACTTC
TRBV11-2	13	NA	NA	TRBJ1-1	CASSTQGPTEAFF	TGTGCCAGCAGCACCCAGGGGCCCACTGAAGCTTTCTTT
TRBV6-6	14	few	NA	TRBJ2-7	CASSYPNRQGGEYF	TGTGCCAGCAGTTACCCCAACAGGCAGGGCGGGGAGTACTTC
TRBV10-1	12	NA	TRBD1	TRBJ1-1	CASSDPDREAFF	TGCGCCAGCAGTGACCCGGACAGGGAAGCTTTCTTT
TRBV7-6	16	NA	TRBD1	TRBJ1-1	CASSPEPGQGTPEAFF	TGTGCCAGCAGCCCCGAACCAGGACAGGGTACCCCTGAAGCTTTCTTT
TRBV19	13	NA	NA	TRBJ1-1	CASRRTVNTEAFF	TGTGCCAGTAGGAGGACAGTGAACACTGAAGCTTTCTTT
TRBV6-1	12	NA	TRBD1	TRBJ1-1	CASRTGPAWGFF	TGTGCCAGCAGGACAGGGCCCGCCTGGGGTTTCTTT
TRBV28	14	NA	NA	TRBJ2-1	CASSTGGREGEQFF	TGTGCCAGCAGTACTGGGGGCAGGGAGGGTGAGCAGTTCTTC
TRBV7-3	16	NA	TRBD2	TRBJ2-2	CSSSLSSGRGTGELFF	TGTTCCAGCAGCTTAAGTAGCGGGAGGGGCACCGGGGAGCTGTTTTTT
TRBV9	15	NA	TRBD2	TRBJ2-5	CASSRRGSSQETQYF	TGTGCCAGCAGTAGGCGGGGGTCATCACAAGAGACCCAGTACTTC
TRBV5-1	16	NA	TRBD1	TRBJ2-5	CASSLAGQGAKETQYF	TGCGCCAGCAGCTTAGCCGGACAGGGGGCTAAAGAGACCCAGTACTTC
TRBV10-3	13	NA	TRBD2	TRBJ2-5	CAISLAVQETQYF	TGTGCCATCAGTCTAGCGGTTCAAGAGACCCAGTACTTC
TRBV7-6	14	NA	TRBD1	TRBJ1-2	CASSFQGVSYGYTF	TGTGCCAGCAGCTTTCAGGGGGTTAGCTATGGCTACACCTTC
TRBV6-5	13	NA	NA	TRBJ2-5	CASRPAGRETQYF	TGTGCCAGCAGGCCTGCGGGTAGGGAGACCCAGTACTTC
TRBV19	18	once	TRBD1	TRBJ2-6	CASSGVGDRGSGANVLTF	TGTGCCAGTAGTGGGGTCGGGGACAGGGGCTCTGGGGCCAACGTCCTGACTTTC
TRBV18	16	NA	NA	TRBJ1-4	CASSPRPQGASEKLFF	TGTGCCAGCTCCCCGCGCCCCCAGGGCGCGAGTGAAAAACTGTTTTTT
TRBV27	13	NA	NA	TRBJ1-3	CASSSDRGNTIYF	TGTGCCAGCAGCTCCGACAGGGGAAACACCATATATTTT
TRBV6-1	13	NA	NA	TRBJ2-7	CASPHREPYEQYF	TGTGCCAGCCCCCACAGAGAGCCCTACGAGCAGTACTTC
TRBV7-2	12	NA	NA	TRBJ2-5	CASSLVLETQYF	TGTGCCAGCAGCTTAGTTCTGGAGACCCAGTACTTC
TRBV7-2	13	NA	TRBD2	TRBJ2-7	CASSPGGSYEQYF	TGTGCCAGCAGCCCGGGGGGGTCCTACGAGCAGTACTTC
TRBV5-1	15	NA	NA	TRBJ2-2	CASSLWQTNTGELFF	TGCGCCAGCAGCTTGTGGCAGACTAACACCGGGGAGCTGTTTTTT
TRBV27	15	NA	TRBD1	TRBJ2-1	CASTARQGSYNEQFF	TGTGCCAGCACTGCCCGACAGGGGTCCTACAATGAGCAGTTCTTC